This T cell receptor (beta chain) was obtained from a study of blood T cell repertoires in COVID-19. Data came from immunoSEQ multiplex PCR; TCRdb stores just in-frame clones and leaves some out. Of some 100,000 clones in the sample, 88% were seen once. CDR1 LNHDA and CDR2 SQIVND come from the germline V gene (reference sequence). The CDR3 contains 14 residues. V shed 3 bases and J shed 8 bases, with 11 bases lying between them. Sequencing used peripheral blood. The V gene is TRBV19, the J gene TRBJ1-6; D remains ambiguous. The TCR was taken from a woman in her sixties with acute or convalescent COVID-19. The DNA of the CDR3 is TGTGCCAGTAGTATGGTGAGGGCGGATTCACCCCTCCACTTT. This codes for CASSMVRADSPLHF.